These T cell receptor beta chains were read from a single sample in a study of tumour-infiltrating T cells in Burkitt lymphoma. Measured with immunoSEQ multiplex PCR; TCRdb has only the in-frame clones, and not every one. The table has 15,000 to 20,000 clones, 80% seen once; the top ten hold 2% to 2.5%. The sample taken for sequencing was tumor tissue. All receptors come from a human donor with diffuse large B-cell lymphoma. Each CDR3 is given with its conserved first and last residue.

CDR3aa	v_gene	j_gene
CASTAGERSNQPQHF	TRBV2	TRBJ1-5
CASSLYRGARGNTIYF	TRBV5-6	TRBJ1-3
CASLGQPNTEAFF	TRBV10-3	TRBJ1-1
CASSLVGAGGPKDTQYF	TRBV7-2	TRBJ2-3
CASSASGTNSYEQYF	TRBV11-2	TRBJ2-7
CASSSRDNQPQHF	TRBV19	TRBJ1-5
CATWLLARNEQYF	TRBV6-5	TRBJ2-7
CASSAMAGGHYGYTF	TRBV10-2	TRBJ1-2
CASSPGGRGYETQYF	TRBV5-4	TRBJ2-5
CASSSTTWNPYEQYF	TRBV5-6	TRBJ2-7
CASSVHPEGTEAFF	TRBV9	TRBJ1-1
CASTPARSYNEQFF	TRBV19	TRBJ2-1
CAIRTDSGTSGPLGTDTQYF	TRBV10-3	TRBJ2-3
CASSLMVGQETQYF	TRBV7-2	TRBJ2-5
CASTGDSYNEQFF	TRBV19	TRBJ2-1
CASNPRSGDYEQYF	TRBV9	TRBJ2-7
CSVELGTSGPMPTDTQYF	TRBV29-1	TRBJ2-3
CASSFDRAANYGYTF	TRBV6-5	TRBJ1-2
CASSQDLQGSETQYF	TRBV4-3	TRBJ2-5
CASSFMGLQPSHEQFF	TRBV7-9	TRBJ2-1
CASSLVGPEQFF	TRBV5-6	TRBJ2-1
CARGTSGGMHEQFF	TRBV2	TRBJ2-1